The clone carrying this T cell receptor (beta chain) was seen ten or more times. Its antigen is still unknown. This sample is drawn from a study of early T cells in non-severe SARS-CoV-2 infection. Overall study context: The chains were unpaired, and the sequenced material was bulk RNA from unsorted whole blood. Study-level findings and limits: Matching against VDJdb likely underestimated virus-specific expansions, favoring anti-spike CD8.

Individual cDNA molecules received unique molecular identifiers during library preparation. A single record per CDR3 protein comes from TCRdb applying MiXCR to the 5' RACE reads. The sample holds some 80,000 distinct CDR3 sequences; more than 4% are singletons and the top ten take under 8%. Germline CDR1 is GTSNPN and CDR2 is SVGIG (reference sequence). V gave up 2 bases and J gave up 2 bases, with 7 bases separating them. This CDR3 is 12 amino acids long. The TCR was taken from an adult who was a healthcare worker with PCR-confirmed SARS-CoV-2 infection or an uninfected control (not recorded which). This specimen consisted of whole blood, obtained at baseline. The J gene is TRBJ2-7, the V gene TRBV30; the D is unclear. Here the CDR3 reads CAWSIQTYEQYF. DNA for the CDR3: TGTGCCTGGAGTATTCAGACCTACGAGCAGTACTTC.